The 31 T cell receptor beta chains listed next were all sequenced from one sample in a study of control samples from healthy donors and cancer patients. Generated by immunoSEQ multiplex PCR, the TCRdb table keeps only in-frame clones and is missing some. In the table there are about 220,000 clones, just under 95% of which are singletons. Sequenced input: blood. These receptors originate from a man in his fifties or sixties in good health.

The chain employs TRBV27 and TRBJ2-7; D may match TRBD1 or TRBD2 (5 bases each). Trimming cost V 5 bases and J 5 bases, with 19 bases left between them. The CDR3 has 15 amino acids. Germline lookup yields CDR1 MNHEY and CDR2 SMNVEV (reference sequence). The CDR3: CASSPIGTVGNEQYF. DNA for the CDR3: TGTGCCAGCAGTCCCATCGGGACGGTAGGTAACGAGCAGTACTTC.

J is TRBJ2-7 and V is TRBV6-1; possibly TRBD1 for D (5 bases). Germline loops: CDR1 MNHNS, CDR2 SASEGT. The length of the CDR3 is 15 residues. Trimming took 2 bases from V and 3 from J, leaving 14 bases between them. The CDR3 DNA is TGTGCCAGCAGTGAAATTTTTGGCAGGGACTACGAGCAGTACGTC. This encodes CASSEIFGRDYEQYV.

This chain connects TRBV5-1 to TRBJ2-2; TRBD1 aligns across 11 bases. The germline gives CDR1 SGHRS, CDR2 YFSETQ. V shed 0 bases, J shed 6 bases, and the junction held 7 bases outside the gene matches. There are 17 residues in the CDR3. CDR3 coding DNA: TGCGCCAGCAGCTTGGCCCCGGGACAGGGGGGGGCCGGGGAGCTGTTTTTT. It encodes CASSLAPGQGGAGELFF.

This clone was observed once. V gene TRBV14 combines with J gene TRBJ2-2; D may correspond to TRBD1 or TRBD2 (6 bases each). Trimming removed 0 bases from V and 2 bases from J, with 10 bases in between. Germline-derived CDR1 and CDR2 are SGHDN and FVKESK. This CDR3 has 16 amino acids. The CDR3 DNA is TGTGCCAGCAGCCAAGAGGGGGGCTTAAACACCGGGGAGCTGTTTTTT. The encoded protein is CASSQEGGLNTGELFF.

The chain carries TRBV27 and TRBJ1-6; 9 bases are a match to TRBD1. This CDR3 is 16 amino acids long. The V segment lost 3 bases and the J segment 9 bases; nucleotides outside the gene matches: 9. CDR1 MNHEY and CDR2 SMNVEV come from the germline V gene (reference sequence). CDR3 coding DNA: TGTGCCAGCAGTTTTGTCGGGACAGGGCGAAGTTCACCCCTCCACTTT. Encoded protein: CASSFVGTGRSSPLHF.

This clone was recorded once. This chain links TRBV27 with TRBJ1-1, with TRBD1 as a possible D gene (6 bases). The germline V gene has CDR1 MNHEY and CDR2 SMNVEV (reference sequence). The CDR3 is 15 amino acids. V lost 5 bases and J 1 base, leaving 14 bases between the germline ends. DNA of the CDR3: TGTGCCAGCAGTAACTTCGGGACAAGGAACACTGAAGCTTTCTTT. Its protein product is CASSNFGTRNTEAFF.

V is TRBV19 and J is TRBJ2-1; D unclear. The CDR3 contains 14 residues. Germline CDR1 reads LNHDA; CDR2 reads SQIVND (reference sequence). V lost 10 bases to trimming and J lost 2 bases, with 15 bases between them. CDR3 sequence: CATAPSSAYNEQFF. CDR3 DNA sequence: TGTGCCACTGCCCCATCCAGCGCCTACAATGAGCAGTTCTTC.

The rearrangement links TRBV19 to TRBJ1-1; D gene ambiguous. Trimming removed 2 bases from V and 8 bases from J, with 6 bases in between. Per the germline V gene, CDR1 is LNHDA and CDR2 is SQIVND (reference sequence). The length of the CDR3 is 11 residues. The CDR3 spells CASSIRGEAFF. CDR3 DNA sequence: TGTGCCAGTAGTATACGGGGAGAAGCTTTCTTT.

The chain joins TRBV13 to TRBJ2-7; TRBD1 agrees at 9 bases. Trimming cost V 4 bases and J 4 bases; bases outside gene matches: 5. The CDR3 sequence is 14 residues long. The germline CDR1 and CDR2 sequences are PRHDT and FYEKMQ (reference sequence). The CDR3 reads CASSSGTGYYEQYF. The CDR3 DNA follows: TGTGCCAGCAGCTCCGGGACAGGGTATTACGAGCAGTACTTC.

The rearrangement uses TRBV7-2 and TRBJ2-1, with D tentatively TRBD1 (5 bases). V dropped 1 base and J dropped 8 bases, with 9 bases sitting between them. The length of the CDR3 is 13 residues. Germline CDR1 reads SGHTA; CDR2 reads FQGNSA. CDR3 sequence: CASSLGQGDEQFF. The CDR3 DNA follows: TGTGCCAGCAGCTTAGGGCAAGGGGATGAGCAGTTCTTC.

On this clone: Other DNA sequences in the sample encode the same CDR3. CDR3: CASSRDSQETQYF. CDR3 DNA sequence: TGTGCCAGCAGCCGGGACAGCCAAGAGACCCAGTACTTC. The gene calls are TRBV11-2 and TRBJ2-5; 7 nucleotides line up with TRBD1. This CDR3 spans 13 amino acids. CDR1 is SGHAT and CDR2 is FQNNGV in the germline V gene. J was trimmed by 1 base and V by 5 bases; bases with no gene match: 1.

V gene TRBV5-4 combines with J gene TRBJ1-2, with 12 bases that match TRBD1. The CDR3 length is 15 residues. Trimming removed 5 bases from V and 6 bases from J; junction bases left unmatched: 8. Germline CDR1 SGHNT, CDR2 YYREEE (reference sequence). This CDR3 reads CASSFRDRGHHGYTF. The CDR3 DNA reads as TGTGCCAGCAGTTTCCGGGACAGGGGGCACCATGGCTACACCTTC.

The V and J genes are TRBV21-1 and TRBJ2-7. TRBV21-1 is a pseudogene. The CDR3 contains 10 residues. CDR3 sequence reads: CASSRLEQYF. The CDR3 DNA sequence: TGTGCCAGCAGCCGCTTGGAGCAGTACTTC.

The chain links TRBV2 to TRBJ1-2, with 12 bases that match TRBD1. V dropped 4 bases and J dropped 4; count of bases not matched to a gene: 4. CDR3 length: 15 amino acids. Germline loops: CDR1 SNHLY, CDR2 FYNNEI. The CDR3 region is CASSAGGQGAYGYTF. The CDR3 region has the DNA TGTGCCAGCAGTGCCGGGGGACAGGGGGCCTATGGCTACACCTTC.

The gene calls are TRBV7-3 and TRBJ2-7; D uncertain. V was cut by 2 bases and J by 5 bases, with 7 bases left in between. Germline V gene lookup returns CDR1 SGHTA and CDR2 FQGTGA. CDR3 length: 12 residues. CDR3 in amino acids: CASSLSGDEQYF. The CDR3, as DNA: TGTGCCAGCAGCTTATCTGGGGACGAGCAGTACTTC.

This rearrangement joins TRBV5-5 to TRBJ1-6; 9 bases agree with TRBD1. V lost 3 bases, J lost 4 bases, and 5 bases stayed unmatched. Germline CDR1 reads SGHKS; CDR2 reads YYEKEE (reference sequence). The CDR3 sequence is 16 residues long. The DNA for the CDR3 is TGTGCCAGCAGCTCTCCGGACAGGGGATATAATTCACCCCTCCACTTT. This encodes CASSSPDRGYNSPLHF.

The gene calls are TRBV10-3 and TRBJ2-5; 9 bases align to TRBD1. The CDR3 sequence is 14 residues long. Germline lookup yields CDR1 ENHRY and CDR2 SYGVKD. J was trimmed by 5 bases and V by 6 bases; bases with no gene match: 7. This CDR3 reads CAISRDRAVETQYF. CDR3 DNA sequence: TGTGCCATCAGCCGGGACAGGGCGGTGGAGACCCAGTACTTC.

V gene TRBV6-5 combines with J gene TRBJ2-7, with D perhaps matching TRBD1 or TRBD2 (7 bases each). This CDR3 region has 15 residues. Germline V gene data show CDR1 as MNHEY and CDR2 as SVGAGI. Deletions cut 8 bases from V and 3 bases from J, with 20 bases between. The CDR3 nucleotides read TGTGCCAGCGGAAGGGAGGGAGGGGGCGACTACGAGCAGTACGTC. Protein sequence: CASGREGGGDYEQYV.

V is TRBV5-1 and J is TRBJ2-3; D is unclear. CDR3 length: 15 residues. The germline V gene has CDR1 SGHRS and CDR2 YFSETQ. Trimming shortened V by 3 bases and J by 6 bases, and 17 bases separated the two germline ends. CDR3 amino acids: CASSSTITVADTQYF. In nucleotides, the CDR3 is TGCGCCAGCAGCTCGACGATCACCGTCGCCGATACGCAGTATTTT.

The rearrangement uses TRBV6-5 and TRBJ2-1; TRBD1 or TRBD2 may be the D gene (5 bases each). Trimming removed 6 bases from V and 9 bases from J, with 15 bases in between. Germline CDR1 MNHEY, CDR2 SVGAGI. The CDR3 runs to 13 residues. CDR3 coding DNA: TGTGCCAGCAGAGATTCCGGGGCCGGTGAGCAGTTCTTC. This gives the protein CASRDSGAGEQFF.

The V and J genes are TRBV28 and TRBJ1-1; possible D gene TRBD1, 5 bases. Germline lookup yields CDR1 MDHEN and CDR2 SYDVKM. The V end lost 10 bases, the J end lost 7 bases, and 13 bases lay between the germline ends. The CDR3 is 11 amino acids. For the CDR3, the DNA is TGTGCCACCGCAGGGAGGGTTGAAGCTTTCTTT. This gives the protein CATAGRVEAFF.

The chain links TRBV7-8 to TRBJ2-1, with 9 bases lining up with TRBD1. Germline CDR1 is SGHVS and CDR2 is FQNEAQ. The CDR3 extends over 14 amino acids. Germline trimming cut 3 bases from V and 4 bases from J; bases unmatched to any gene: 1. The CDR3 reads CASSFGQGYNEQFF. For the CDR3, the DNA is TGTGCCAGCAGCTTTGGACAGGGGTACAATGAGCAGTTCTTC.

The genes are TRBV29-1 and TRBJ1-5; 8 bases fit TRBD1. The CDR3 loop spans 13 amino acids. The trim removed 6 bases at V and 4 bases at J, leaving 5 bases unmatched. Germline V CDR1 and CDR2: SQVTM, ANQGSEA. This CDR3 is CSVETGGNQPQHF. CDR3 nucleotide sequence: TGCAGCGTCGAAACAGGGGGGAATCAGCCCCAGCATTTT.

The chain employs TRBV6-4 and TRBJ1-2; D gene unclear. CDR1 and CDR2 from the germline V gene are MRHNA and SNTAGT. The CDR3 spans 11 residues. V was cut by 1 base and J by 3 bases, with 0 bases left in between. The CDR3 region is CASSDYYGYTF. DNA for the CDR3: TGTGCCAGCAGTGACTACTATGGCTACACCTTC.

This clone showed up just once. The V and J genes are TRBV6-2 or TRBV6-3 and TRBJ1-5, with 8 nucleotides matching TRBD1. Germline V CDR1 and CDR2: MNHEY, SVGEGT. The length of the CDR3 is 17 residues. The trim removed 2 bases at V and 2 bases at J, leaving 8 bases unmatched. CDR3 in amino acids: CASSYGDRGSGNQPQHF. In DNA form, the CDR3 reads TGTGCCAGCAGTTACGGTGACAGGGGATCGGGCAATCAGCCCCAGCATTTT.

This chain joins TRBV5-1 and TRBJ2-3; no clear D gene. V gave up 5 bases and J gave up 6 bases, with 10 bases separating them. Germline V lookup: CDR1 SGHRS, CDR2 YFSETQ. This CDR3 region has 12 residues. The CDR3 region is CASRLSLDTQYF. In DNA, the CDR3 is TGCGCCAGCAGGCTGTCATTGGATACGCAGTATTTT.

The CDR3 bases are TGTGCCAGCAGTTACGGGACAGGCACTAACTATGGCTACACCTTC. Translated: CASSYGTGTNYGYTF. J is TRBJ1-2 and V is TRBV6-5, with 8 bases aligning to TRBD1. With 2 bases clipped from V and 0 bases from J, the junction kept 2 bases outside the gene matches. CDR1 MNHEY and CDR2 SVGAGI come from the germline V gene. The CDR3 contains 15 residues.

The V gene is TRBV6-2 or TRBV6-3, the J gene TRBJ2-3; 10 bases are shared with TRBD2. V gave up 3 bases and J gave up 2 bases; unmatched junction bases: 14. CDR1 MNHEY and CDR2 SVGEGT come from the germline V gene. This CDR3 spans 19 amino acids. The CDR3 DNA follows: TGTGCCAGCAGTTATCTACTAGCGGGGATCACACGACCCACAGATACGCAGTATTTT. Its translation: CASSYLLAGITRPTDTQYF.

Only one count was recorded for this clone. This rearrangement joins TRBV30 to TRBJ2-3; maybe TRBD2 (6 bases). The CDR3 covers 15 residues. CDR1 is GTSNPN and CDR2 is SVGIG in the germline V gene (reference sequence). Trimming shortened V by 1 base and J by 1 base, and 12 bases separated the two germline ends. CDR3 DNA sequence: TGTGCCTGGAGTGGTGCGGGGCTCGGCACAGATACGCAGTATTTT. As protein: CAWSGAGLGTDTQYF.

The chain uses TRBV7-2 and TRBJ1-3, with D possibly matching TRBD1 (5 bases). The CDR3 loop spans 16 amino acids. Germline CDR1 and CDR2: SGHTA and FQGNSA. The ends were cut back, 5 bases at V and 4 bases at J, with 18 bases in the middle. CDR3 coding DNA: TGTGCCAGCAGCCCGGGGGGGTCTAGGATAGGAAACACCATATATTTT. It codes for CASSPGGSRIGNTIYF.

In the case of this clone: In the same sample, other DNA sequences code for this CDR3. This chain uses TRBV10-3 with TRBJ1-4, with 8 positions matching TRBD1. The CDR3 loop spans 14 amino acids. Germline loops: CDR1 ENHRY, CDR2 SYGVKD. V lost 4 bases to trimming and J lost 4 bases; unmatched junction nucleotides: 2. The CDR3 DNA sequence: TGTGCCATCAGTGGGACAGGGAGTAATGAAAAACTGTTTTTT. Amino acid sequence: CAISGTGSNEKLFF.